This T cell receptor beta chain was sequenced in a study of CD4+ T cells in melanoma. Regarding the study as a whole: Reportedly, melanoma neoantigen-specific CD4+ T cells showed varied differentiation states. CD8+ T cell, macrophage and B cell function reportedly correlated with neoantigen-specific CD4+ T cells.

The protocol was immunoSEQ multiplex PCR, while the TCRdb copy is restricted to in-frame clones and leaves out a portion. The sample lists around 5,700 clones; less than 75% were seen once. Points on this clone: Its antigen is unknown.

Germline lookup yields CDR1 SGHRS and CDR2 YFSETQ. The CDR3 runs 14 residues. Trimming took 4 bases from V and 2 from J, leaving 13 bases between them. The J gene is TRBJ2-7, the V gene TRBV5-1; TRBD1 is a possible D gene (6 bases). Material: cells from a culture (not recorded whether cultured in vitro). The clonotype comes from a human donor with melanoma. The CDR3 sequence: CASSHGTFTYEQYF. CDR3 bases: TGCGCCAGCAGCCACGGGACATTTACCTACGAGCAGTACTTC.